This TCR beta chain was recorded in a study of blood T cell repertoires in COVID-19. About the research overall: Both acute and convalescent COVID-19 samples were obtained from the United States, Italy and Spain. In each case, the material was cDNA or gDNA derived from T cells, B-cell-depleted T cells, or PBMCs.

This clone was detected once. Assay used: immunoSEQ multiplex PCR; TCRdb lists only in-frame clones, some missing. The sample yields about 480,000 clones, about 91% seen once. Per the germline V gene, CDR1 is SGHNT and CDR2 is YYREEE (reference sequence). This CDR3 region has 17 residues. Trimming removed 4 bases from V and 0 bases from J; junction bases left unmatched: 9. The Seattle site enrolled patients during active infection and followed them longitudinally. The sequence derives from a woman in her forties or fifties with COVID-19, enrolled during active disease. The chain is built from TRBV5-4 and TRBJ2-2; 7 bases align to TRBD1. The source material was peripheral blood. The CDR3: CASSTSVTGANTGELFF. The CDR3 nucleotides are TGTGCCAGCAGCACTTCGGTCACAGGGGCGAACACCGGGGAGCTGTTTTTT.